The rows below give T cell receptor beta chains drawn from one sample of a study of response to subunit inactivated influenza vaccine. TCRdb independently ran MiXCR on the RT-PCR reads; one entry per CDR3 protein. The sample has approximately 520,000 distinct CDR3 sequences, around 25% seen once; the top ten hold 1.5% to 2%. Sequencing was performed on CD4+ T cells sorted from PBMCs, taken roughly 5 days after vaccination. These receptors were taken from a man aged 50 to 60 who received an inactivated influenza vaccine. Both conserved end residues are part of each CDR3. The listing skips clone size in some rows; elsewhere it reads once, few, many or a size class.

v_gene: TRBV12-3/TRBV12-4; j_gene: TRBJ2-1; abundance: few; CDR3aa: CASTTSGVHNEQFF
v_gene: TRBV4-3; j_gene: TRBJ1-6; abundance: many; CDR3aa: CASSQEGGRGVYSPLHF
v_gene: TRBV29-1; j_gene: TRBJ2-5; abundance: NA; CDR3aa: CSVEGDRPPFETQYF
v_gene: TRBV7-2; j_gene: TRBJ2-1; abundance: NA; CDR3aa: CASSLASGRAPGNEQFF
v_gene: TRBV12-3/TRBV12-4; j_gene: TRBJ2-3; abundance: few; CDR3aa: CASRRGSGDTQYF
v_gene: TRBV7-9; j_gene: TRBJ2-1; abundance: NA; CDR3aa: CASSSFRLTRGNNEQFF
v_gene: TRBV20-1; j_gene: TRBJ2-3; abundance: NA; CDR3aa: CSALRAALRPDTQYF
v_gene: TRBV7-2; j_gene: TRBJ2-1; abundance: NA; CDR3aa: CASSLSSGVPYNEQFF
v_gene: TRBV20-1; j_gene: TRBJ2-3; abundance: NA; CDR3aa: CSGPTSGVSTDTQYF
v_gene: TRBV4-1; j_gene: TRBJ2-3; abundance: few; CDR3aa: CASSLRTGQGNTQYF
v_gene: TRBV11-3; j_gene: TRBJ2-3; abundance: few; CDR3aa: CASSPAGVGTDTQYF
v_gene: TRBV12-3/TRBV12-4; j_gene: TRBJ1-5; abundance: NA; CDR3aa: CASSLKGAVQPQHF
v_gene: TRBV7-2; j_gene: TRBJ2-4; abundance: NA; CDR3aa: CASSLGGQGAKNIQYF
v_gene: TRBV28; j_gene: TRBJ1-5; abundance: NA; CDR3aa: CASLELGNQPQHF
v_gene: TRBV5-6; j_gene: TRBJ2-1; abundance: NA; CDR3aa: CASSSRRLAGRSSYNEQFF
v_gene: TRBV7-2; j_gene: TRBJ1-2; abundance: many; CDR3aa: CASSNTGYGYTF
v_gene: TRBV5-1; j_gene: TRBJ2-3; abundance: NA; CDR3aa: CASSLPLGTDTQYF
v_gene: TRBV10-2; j_gene: TRBJ1-2; abundance: NA; CDR3aa: CASSGQGYGYTF
v_gene: TRBV30; j_gene: TRBJ1-6; abundance: few; CDR3aa: CAWRRDNSPLHF
v_gene: TRBV7-2; j_gene: TRBJ2-7; abundance: few; CDR3aa: CASTLAGGYEQYF
v_gene: TRBV28; j_gene: TRBJ1-5; abundance: NA; CDR3aa: CAAVGLNQPQHF
v_gene: TRBV6-1; j_gene: TRBJ2-7; abundance: NA; CDR3aa: CASSKGLKGEQYF
v_gene: TRBV4-1; j_gene: TRBJ2-1; abundance: few; CDR3aa: CASGQGSYNEQFF
v_gene: TRBV18; j_gene: TRBJ1-2; abundance: NA; CDR3aa: CASSTGTGGFDGYTF
v_gene: TRBV7-2; j_gene: TRBJ2-2; abundance: NA; CDR3aa: CASSPRPPPGELFF
v_gene: TRBV6-2/TRBV6-3; j_gene: TRBJ2-3; abundance: NA; CDR3aa: CASSDSGTSGLSTDTQYF
v_gene: TRBV12-3/TRBV12-4; j_gene: TRBJ1-1; abundance: many; CDR3aa: CASSLSQGMNTEAFF
v_gene: TRBV12-3/TRBV12-4; j_gene: TRBJ2-5; abundance: NA; CDR3aa: CASRRGPETQYF
v_gene: TRBV7-2; j_gene: TRBJ2-3; abundance: NA; CDR3aa: CASSLEASTSDTQYF
v_gene: TRBV6-1; j_gene: TRBJ2-3; abundance: few; CDR3aa: CASSSGGTGTDTQYF
v_gene: TRBV30; j_gene: TRBJ1-4; abundance: NA; CDR3aa: CAWSVRRGLGEKLFF
v_gene: TRBV6-1; j_gene: TRBJ1-5; abundance: NA; CDR3aa: CASRKPGGRRSQHF
v_gene: TRBV6-1; j_gene: TRBJ2-5; abundance: NA; CDR3aa: CATGVGLAVPMETQYF
v_gene: TRBV3-1; j_gene: TRBJ2-7; abundance: NA; CDR3aa: CASSQASREQYF
v_gene: TRBV15; j_gene: TRBJ2-7; abundance: few; CDR3aa: CATSREGGLSGYEQYF
v_gene: TRBV6-1; j_gene: TRBJ2-7; abundance: few; CDR3aa: CASSEPGSREQYF
v_gene: TRBV5-1; j_gene: TRBJ1-1; abundance: many; CDR3aa: CASTSDLNTEAFF
v_gene: TRBV11-3; j_gene: TRBJ2-5; abundance: NA; CDR3aa: CASSLDATRETQYF
v_gene: TRBV12-3/TRBV12-4; j_gene: TRBJ2-3; abundance: NA; CDR3aa: CASSWEGQGLADTQYF
v_gene: TRBV4-3; j_gene: TRBJ1-5; abundance: many; CDR3aa: CASSPFQGSSQPQHF
v_gene: TRBV2; j_gene: TRBJ2-1; abundance: NA; CDR3aa: CASERQGINQFF
v_gene: TRBV5-5; j_gene: TRBJ1-5; abundance: NA; CDR3aa: CASSYARGQPQHF
v_gene: TRBV6-1; j_gene: TRBJ1-5; abundance: few; CDR3aa: CASSRQLYSNQPQHF
v_gene: TRBV12-3/TRBV12-4; j_gene: TRBJ2-5; abundance: few; CDR3aa: CASSVGQKETQYF
v_gene: TRBV18; j_gene: TRBJ2-3; abundance: NA; CDR3aa: CASCRTSGIDTQYF
v_gene: TRBV6-1; j_gene: TRBJ2-7; abundance: NA; CDR3aa: CASRDRGASSYEQYF
v_gene: TRBV12-3/TRBV12-4; j_gene: TRBJ2-2; abundance: many; CDR3aa: CASSLSLSAGELFF
v_gene: TRBV7-9; j_gene: TRBJ2-3; abundance: NA; CDR3aa: CASSLASVPSDTQYF
v_gene: TRBV6-1; j_gene: TRBJ1-5; abundance: many; CDR3aa: CASSPRTGNSNQPQHF
v_gene: TRBV4-3; j_gene: TRBJ2-1; abundance: NA; CDR3aa: CASSLQREVDNEQFF